This T cell receptor beta chain comes out of a study of technical replicates of blood from several donors. Repertoires were generated with immunoSEQ multiplex PCR, while TCRdb's copy carries only in-frame clones and drops some. The repertoire includes under 90,000 clones, about 96% of them detected once, and nearly 0.2% sits in the top ten. The CDR3 runs to 14 residues. Germline lookup yields CDR1 SQVTM and CDR2 ANQGSEA. The V gene end was trimmed by 2 bases and the J gene end by 3 bases; junction bases not matched to a gene: 4. The rearrangement joins TRBV29-1 to TRBJ2-7, with 10 bases aligning to TRBD2. This clonotype was obtained from a human donor in good health. The specimen sequenced was T cells isolated from PBMCs. Here the CDR3 reads CSVESSGRDYEQYF. CDR3 nucleotides: TGCAGCGTTGAATCCAGCGGGAGGGACTACGAGCAGTACTTC.